Each of the 27 T cell receptor beta chains below was sequenced from the same sample in a study of cytomegalovirus exposure and HLA in healthy donors. The PCR employed 60 Vbeta primers together with 13 Jbeta primers. Assay: immunoSEQ multiplex PCR; the TCRdb copy retains only in-frame clones and omits some. The data show about 150,000 clones, about 60% seen once. Source material: PBMCs. These receptors were obtained from an older woman in good health and CMV-seropositive.

This clone came up a few times. This chain uses TRBV5-4 with TRBJ1-2; TRBD1 matches at 11 bases. J lost 8 bases, V lost 4 bases, and 10 bases had no gene match. This CDR3 has 15 residues. Germline CDR1 is SGHNT and CDR2 is YYREEE (reference sequence). The DNA for the CDR3 is TGTGCCAGCAGCCCCGGACAGGGGGCGTCGGGGGGCTACACCTTC. This codes for CASSPGQGASGGYTF. The whole variable domain, remainder taken from reference TRBV5-4 and TRBJ1-2, is ETGVTQSPTHLIKTRGQQVTLRCSSQSGHNTVSWYQQALGQGPQFIFQYYREEENGRGNFPPRFSGLQFPNYSSELNVNALELDDSALYLCASSPGQGASGGYTFGSGTRLTVV.

This clone was observed a handful of times. The chain combines TRBV30 with TRBJ1-1; no reliable D call. The CDR3 spans 13 residues. V dropped 5 bases and J dropped 0 bases, with 10 bases sitting between them. Germline V gives CDR1 GTSNPN, CDR2 SVGIG (reference sequence). The chain's CDR3 is CAWAYNLNTEAFF. The DNA of the CDR3 is TGTGCCTGGGCTTACAATTTGAACACTGAAGCTTTCTTT.

V usage is TRBV7-2 and J usage is TRBJ2-3, with TRBD2 matching over 10 bases. V shed 0 bases and J 5 bases; nucleotides not matched to a gene: 5. The CDR3 loop spans 16 amino acids. Looked up from germline, CDR1 is SGHTA and CDR2 is FQGNSA. In nucleotides, the CDR3 is TGTGCCAGCAGCTTAGCCCTAGCGGGAGTACGAGATACGCAGTATTTT. This gives the protein CASSLALAGVRDTQYF.

Turning to this clone: Other DNA sequences in the sample encode the same CDR3. The chain employs TRBV19 and TRBJ2-1, with 12 bases fitting TRBD2. Germline values: CDR1 LNHDA, CDR2 SQIVND (reference sequence). The CDR3 is 13 amino acids. Trimming removed 3 bases from V and 9 bases from J; junction bases left unmatched: 0. The CDR3 DNA reads TGTGCCAGTAGTATGGGACTAGCGGGTGAGCAGTTCTTC. Its protein is CASSMGLAGEQFF.

The chain is built from TRBV5-1 and TRBJ2-7; 7 bases line up with TRBD2. After removal of 4 bases from V and 2 bases from J, the junction contained 12 bases not matched to a gene. The CDR3 extends over 16 amino acids. From germline, CDR1 is SGHRS and CDR2 YFSETQ. The CDR3: CASSPKDRDYAYEQYF. The CDR3 DNA sequence: TGCGCCAGCAGCCCTAAGGATCGGGACTATGCCTACGAGCAGTACTTC.

The V call is TRBV18, the J call TRBJ2-3; 7 bases map to TRBD1. Germline V CDR1 and CDR2: KGHSH, LQKENI. V was pared by 5 bases and J by 3 bases, with 5 bases of the junction left unmatched. There are 14 residues in the CDR3. In nucleotides, the CDR3 is TGTGCCAGCTCAACGCGACAGGGAACAGATACGCAGTATTTT. It specifies CASSTRQGTDTQYF.

The DNA of the CDR3 is TGTGCCAGTAGTTCCGACAGGGGGTCTGGTCAGCCCCAGCATTTT. Protein product: CASSSDRGSGQPQHF. J is TRBJ1-5 and V is TRBV19; 9 nucleotides match TRBD1. CDR1 is LNHDA, CDR2 SQIVND, per germline (reference sequence). V was clipped by 5 bases and J by 6 bases; unmatched bases: 8. The CDR3 totals 15 residues.

The chain links TRBV29-1 to TRBJ2-5, with D tentatively TRBD2 (6 bases). The DNA end lines up better with TRBJ2-7; the J call may be wrong. The germline V gene has CDR1 SQVTM and CDR2 ANQGSEA. This CDR3 is 12 amino acids long. DNA for the CDR3: TGCAGCGTTGTAGGGGAGGCCTACGAGCAGTACTTC. As protein: CSVVGEAYEQYF.

The chain employs TRBV5-4 and TRBJ2-4; D gene uncertain. Germline V lookup: CDR1 SGHNT, CDR2 YYREEE (reference sequence). With 2 bases removed from V and 0 bases from J, the gap between germline ends came to 6 bases. The CDR3 length is 14 residues. The CDR3 loop reads CASSFQVAKNIQYF. DNA for the CDR3: TGTGCCAGCAGCTTCCAGGTAGCCAAAAACATTCAGTACTTC.

The chain uses TRBV15 and TRBJ2-7; D possibly corresponds to TRBD2 (5 bases). Looked up from germline, CDR1 is LNHNV and CDR2 is YYDKDF (reference sequence). CDR3 length: 13 amino acids. Trimming took 1 base from V and 3 from J, leaving 7 bases between them. The CDR3: CATSRVAGYEQYF. CDR3 sequence (DNA): TGTGCCACCAGCAGAGTTGCGGGCTACGAGCAGTACTTC.

V usage is TRBV19 and J usage is TRBJ2-7; 12 positions match TRBD2. The trim removed 3 bases at V and 7 bases at J, leaving 7 bases unmatched. The CDR3 loop spans 15 amino acids. Per germline, CDR1 LNHDA and CDR2 SQIVND (reference sequence). For the CDR3, the DNA is TGTGCCAGTAGTATGACTAGCGGGAGCTTTAAGGAGCAGTACTTC. Translating gives CASSMTSGSFKEQYF.

This chain uses TRBV7-8 with TRBJ2-3; the match to TRBD2 covers 8 bases. Germline CDR1 reads SGHVS; CDR2 reads FQNEAQ. J gave up 8 bases and V 5 bases, and 9 bases lay outside the gene matches. The CDR3 spans 14 residues. The CDR3 DNA reads TGTGCCAGCAGCGAGCGGGAGTTGGGGGGTACGCAGTATTTT. This gives the protein CASSERELGGTQYF.

The CDR3 sequence: CASSSPGTGFRETQYF. CDR3 sequence (DNA): TGTGCCAGCTCGTCACCCGGGACAGGGTTTCGAGAGACCCAGTACTTC. The chain joins TRBV18 to TRBJ2-5; TRBD1 matches 9 bases. Germline CDR1 KGHSH, CDR2 LQKENI. The length of the CDR3 is 16 residues. J gave up 4 bases and V 6 bases, and 12 bases lay outside the gene matches.

This clone was counted a few times. The chain couples TRBV2 to TRBJ2-1, with 9 positions matching TRBD2. V gave up 2 bases and J gave up 7 bases; unmatched junction bases: 12. Germline CDR1 and CDR2: SNHLY and FYNNEI. This CDR3 is 17 amino acids long. The CDR3 loop reads CASSELEWAGGANEQFF. In DNA, the CDR3 is TGTGCCAGCAGTGAACTAGAGTGGGCGGGGGGGGCGAATGAGCAGTTCTTC.

The V gene is TRBV27, the J gene TRBJ2-1, with 9 positions matching TRBD2. The CDR3 has 18 residues. V gave up 0 bases and J gave up 3 bases; unmatched junction bases: 9. Germline V gene lookup returns CDR1 MNHEY and CDR2 SMNVEV (reference sequence). For the CDR3, the DNA is TGTGCCAGCAGTTTATCGGGCGGGAGGGCCCCCCACTACAATGAGCAGTTCTTC. Residues: CASSLSGGRAPHYNEQFF.

This rearrangement joins TRBV7-2 to TRBJ2-7, with 11 bases matching TRBD2. Germline values: CDR1 SGHTA, CDR2 FQGNSA. The CDR3 is 14 amino acids. V lost 6 bases, J lost 5 bases, and 6 bases stayed unmatched. In DNA form, the CDR3 reads TGTGCCAGCAGGCCTAGCGGGAGGCGGGACGAGCAGTACTTC. It translates to CASRPSGRRDEQYF.

The V gene is TRBV4-1, the J gene TRBJ1-6; tentative D call: TRBD1 (5 bases). From germline, CDR1 is MGHRA and CDR2 YSYEKL. This CDR3 is 15 amino acids long. V shed 5 bases and J shed 9 bases, with 17 bases lying between them. The CDR3: CASSFRDYSGSPLHF. In DNA, the CDR3 is TGCGCCAGCAGCTTCCGGGACTACAGTGGTTCACCCCTCCACTTT.

The chain has TRBV4-3 and TRBJ2-2; 7 bases map to TRBD1. CDR1 is LGHNA, CDR2 YSLEER, per germline. Losses at the gene ends were 2 bases for V and 4 bases for J; bases not matched to a gene: 10. This CDR3 has 17 residues. The CDR3 coding sequence is TGCGCCAGCAGCCAAAAGGGCGAGGGGGCGGGCACCGGGGAGCTGTTTTTT. This codes for CASSQKGEGAGTGELFF.

CDR3 sequence: CATSTVLLAGGITDTQYF. In nucleotides, the CDR3 is TGTGCCACCAGCACCGTCTTACTAGCGGGAGGAATCACAGATACGCAGTATTTT. This sequence joins TRBV15 and TRBJ2-3, with 12 bases lining up with TRBD2. CDR3 length: 18 amino acids. From germline, CDR1 is LNHNV and CDR2 YYDKDF (reference sequence). With 4 bases clipped from V and 2 bases from J, the junction kept 10 bases outside the gene matches.

This clone was recorded a few times. This chain connects TRBV28 to TRBJ1-2; D is perhaps TRBD1 (5 bases). The V end was cut by 8 bases, the J end by 8 bases, with 12 bases between. Germline V gives CDR1 MDHEN, CDR2 SYDVKM. The CDR3 extends over 11 amino acids. Here the CDR3 DNA reads TGTGCCAGCCGCGGGGGGTTAGGCTACACCTTC. Its protein is CASRGGLGYTF.

The CDR3 coding sequence is TGCGCCAGCAGTGCCGGGACAGCAGTAGGAACCCAGTACTTC. Translated, it gives CASSAGTAVGTQYF. The J gene is TRBJ2-5, the V gene TRBV10-1; 7 bases fit TRBD1. V was pared by 4 bases and J by 8 bases, with 10 bases of the junction left unmatched. Germline V CDR1 and CDR2: WNHNN, SYGVQD (reference sequence). The CDR3 spans 14 residues.

The chain employs TRBV28 and TRBJ1-2; no firm D call. Per germline, CDR1 MDHEN and CDR2 SYDVKM. There are 11 residues in the CDR3. Deletions cut 3 bases from V and 6 bases from J, with 5 bases between. CDR3 coding DNA: TGTGCCAGCAGTTTCTATCATGGCTACACCTTC. Encoded protein: CASSFYHGYTF.

This sequence joins TRBV14 and TRBJ2-7, with D possibly matching TRBD1 (6 bases). Germline CDR1 reads SGHDN; CDR2 reads FVKESK. CDR3 length: 14 amino acids. Trimming took off 4 bases at V and 2 bases at J, with 12 bases between the two ends. The CDR3 loop reads CASSREQGPYEQYF. The CDR3 nucleotides are TGTGCCAGCAGCCGAGAGCAGGGGCCCTACGAGCAGTACTTC.

The chain carries TRBV5-8 and TRBJ1-5, with a possible D match to TRBD1 (6 bases). Trimming took 5 bases from V and 7 from J, leaving 16 bases between them. The CDR3 extends over 14 amino acids. Germline V gene sequence: CDR1 SGHTS, CDR2 YDEGEE. CDR3 in amino acids: CASRQRGGLQPQHF. In nucleotides, the CDR3 is TGTGCCAGCAGACAGAGGGGGGGCTTGCAGCCCCAGCATTTT.

The chain recombines TRBV7-8 with TRBJ2-7, with TRBD1 matching over 8 bases. Losses at the gene ends were 5 bases for V and 5 bases for J; bases not matched to a gene: 5. This CDR3 has 13 residues. Germline V gene data show CDR1 as SGHVS and CDR2 as FQNEAQ. Written as DNA, the CDR3 is TGTGCCAGCAGCCTCCGGGACAGGCACGAGCAGTACTTC. Its protein product is CASSLRDRHEQYF.

The V gene is TRBV10-3, the J gene TRBJ2-2, with D possibly TRBD2 on 5 matching bases. The germline CDR1 and CDR2 sequences are ENHRY and SYGVKD. V lost 3 bases to trimming and J lost 6 bases, with 8 bases between them. The CDR3 contains 13 residues. For the CDR3, the DNA is TGTGCCATCAGTGATGGAGGTCCCGGGGAGCTGTTTTTT. Translating it yields CAISDGGPGELFF.

The chain employs TRBV2 and TRBJ1-4, with D perhaps matching TRBD1 (5 bases). The germline V gene encodes CDR1 SNHLY and CDR2 FYNNEI. V lost 4 bases to trimming and J lost 8 bases, with 17 bases between them. The CDR3 spans 15 residues. For the CDR3, the DNA is TGTGCCAGCAGTGCCCCGGGGGTGGTGGGCGAAAAACTGTTTTTT. As protein: CASSAPGVVGEKLFF.